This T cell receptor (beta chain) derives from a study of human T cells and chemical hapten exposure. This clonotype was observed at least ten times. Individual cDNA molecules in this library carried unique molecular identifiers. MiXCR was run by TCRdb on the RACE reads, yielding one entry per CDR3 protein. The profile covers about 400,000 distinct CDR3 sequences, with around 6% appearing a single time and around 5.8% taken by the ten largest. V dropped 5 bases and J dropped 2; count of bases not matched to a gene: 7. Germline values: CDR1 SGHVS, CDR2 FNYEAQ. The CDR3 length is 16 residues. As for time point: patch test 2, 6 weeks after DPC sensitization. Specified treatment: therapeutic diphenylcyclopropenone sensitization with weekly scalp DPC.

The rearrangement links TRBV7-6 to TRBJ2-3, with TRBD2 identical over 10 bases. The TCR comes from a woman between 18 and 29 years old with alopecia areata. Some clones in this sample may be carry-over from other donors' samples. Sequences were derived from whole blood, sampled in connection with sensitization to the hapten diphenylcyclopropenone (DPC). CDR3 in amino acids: CASSSGTSVFTDTQYF. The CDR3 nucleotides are TGTGCCAGCAGCAGCGGGACTAGCGTTTTCACAGATACGCAGTATTTT. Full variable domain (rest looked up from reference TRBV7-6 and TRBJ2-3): GAGVSQSPRYKVTKRGQDVALRCDPISGHVSLYWYRQALGQGPEFLTYFNYEAQQDKSGLPNDRFSAERPEGSISTLTIQRTEQRDSAMYRCASSSGTSVFTDTQYFGPGTRLTVL.